A single sample gave rise to the 2 T cell receptor beta chains below, sequenced in a study of T cell responses to AZD1222 COVID-19 vaccine. The data were produced by immunoSEQ multiplex PCR, yet TCRdb's version contains in-frame clones alone and is incomplete. The sample shows about 180,000 clones, 85% to 95% of them seen only once. Specimen: peripheral blood, collected on day 0 of AZD1222 vaccination. Source of these receptors: an adult in good health.

The rearrangement joins TRBV19 to TRBJ2-7; a possible D gene is TRBD2 (6 bases). Trimming shortened V by 4 bases and J by 3 bases, and 16 bases separated the two germline ends. The germline gives CDR1 LNHDA, CDR2 SQIVND (reference sequence). This CDR3 is built from 15 residues. Written as DNA, the CDR3 is TGTGCCAGTAGTACTCATAGCGGCCATGTCTACGAGCAGTACTTC. Translated: CASSTHSGHVYEQYF.

The chain carries TRBV25-1 and TRBJ1-2; TRBD1 agrees at 10 bases. The CDR3 is made up of 14 amino acids. The V gene's germline CDR1 is MGHDK and CDR2 SYGVNS. With 5 bases clipped from V and 4 bases from J, the junction kept 4 bases outside the gene matches. CDR3 region: CASSRTGGGYGYTF. The CDR3 DNA reads TGTGCCAGCAGTAGGACAGGGGGTGGCTATGGCTACACCTTC.